The TCR beta chain described here comes from a study of OX40 agonist ivuxolimab in advanced cancers. Measured with immunoSEQ multiplex PCR; TCRdb has only the in-frame clones, and not every one. Of some 66,000 clones listed, approximately 90% are singletons. The sample here was CD4+ or CD8+ T cells sorted from blood, taken in a trial of the OX40 agonist ivuxolimab. This receptor was taken from an adult with an advanced solid tumor such as melanoma, head and neck, liver or kidney cancer.

The CDR3 DNA follows: TGTGCCAGTAGTACCAGGACAGGGCGTGAGCAGTACTTC. It encodes CASSTRTGREQYF. The V gene is TRBV19, the J gene TRBJ2-7; 8 positions agree with TRBD1. This CDR3 region has 13 residues. Trimming took 4 bases from V and 7 from J; bases not matched to a gene: 6. Looked up from germline, CDR1 is LNHDA and CDR2 is SQIVND (reference sequence).